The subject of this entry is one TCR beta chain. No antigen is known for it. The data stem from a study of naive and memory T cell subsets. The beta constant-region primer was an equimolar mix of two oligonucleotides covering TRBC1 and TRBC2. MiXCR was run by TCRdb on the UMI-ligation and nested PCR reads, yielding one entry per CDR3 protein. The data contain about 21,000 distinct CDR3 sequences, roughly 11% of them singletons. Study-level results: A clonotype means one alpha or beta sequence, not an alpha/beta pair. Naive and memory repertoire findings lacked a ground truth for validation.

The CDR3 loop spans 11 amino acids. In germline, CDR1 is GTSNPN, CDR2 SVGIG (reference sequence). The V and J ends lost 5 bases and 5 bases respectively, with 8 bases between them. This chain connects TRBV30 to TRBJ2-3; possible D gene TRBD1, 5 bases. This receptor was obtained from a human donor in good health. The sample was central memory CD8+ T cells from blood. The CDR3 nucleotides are TGTGCCTGGTGGGGCGTAGATACGCAGTATTTT. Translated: CAWWGVDTQYF.